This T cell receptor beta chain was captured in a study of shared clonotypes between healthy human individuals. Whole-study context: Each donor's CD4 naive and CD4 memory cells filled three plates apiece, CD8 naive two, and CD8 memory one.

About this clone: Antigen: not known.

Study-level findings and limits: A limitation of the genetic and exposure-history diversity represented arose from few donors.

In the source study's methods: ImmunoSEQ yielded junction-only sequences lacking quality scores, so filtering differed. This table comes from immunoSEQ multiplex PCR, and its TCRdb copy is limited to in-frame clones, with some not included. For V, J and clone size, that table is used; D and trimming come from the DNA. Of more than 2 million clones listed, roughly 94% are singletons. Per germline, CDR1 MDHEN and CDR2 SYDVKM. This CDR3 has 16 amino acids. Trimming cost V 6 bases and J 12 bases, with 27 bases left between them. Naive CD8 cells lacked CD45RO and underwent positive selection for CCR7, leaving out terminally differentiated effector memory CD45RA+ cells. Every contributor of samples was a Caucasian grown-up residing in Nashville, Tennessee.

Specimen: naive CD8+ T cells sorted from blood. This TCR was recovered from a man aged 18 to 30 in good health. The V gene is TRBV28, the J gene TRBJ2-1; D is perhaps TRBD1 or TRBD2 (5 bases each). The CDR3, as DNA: TGTGCCAGCAGGACAAACGGGGCTACCCTACAAAGCGGGCAGTTCTTC. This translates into CASRTNGATLQSGQFF. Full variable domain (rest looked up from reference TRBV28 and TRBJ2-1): DVKVTQSSRYLVKRTGEKVFLECVQDMDHENMFWYRQDPGLGLRLIYFSYDVKMKEKGDIPEGYSVSREKKERFSLILESASTNQTSMYLCASRTNGATLQSGQFFGPGTRLTVL.